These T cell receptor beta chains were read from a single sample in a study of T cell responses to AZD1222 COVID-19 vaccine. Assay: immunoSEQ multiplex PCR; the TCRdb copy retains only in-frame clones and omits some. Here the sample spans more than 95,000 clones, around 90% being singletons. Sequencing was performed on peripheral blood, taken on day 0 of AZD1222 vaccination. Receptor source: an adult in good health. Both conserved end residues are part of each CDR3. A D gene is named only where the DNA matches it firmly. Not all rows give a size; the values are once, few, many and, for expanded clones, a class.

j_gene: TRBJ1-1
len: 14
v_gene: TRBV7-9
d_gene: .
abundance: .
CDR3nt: TGTGCCAGCAGCTTAGAGGGCAGGGTCACTGAAGCTTTCTTT
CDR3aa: CASSLEGRVTEAFF

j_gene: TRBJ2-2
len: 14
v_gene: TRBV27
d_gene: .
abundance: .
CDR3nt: TGTGCCAGCAGGGCAGGGGTGTACACCGGGGAGCTGTTTTTT
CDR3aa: CASRAGVYTGELFF

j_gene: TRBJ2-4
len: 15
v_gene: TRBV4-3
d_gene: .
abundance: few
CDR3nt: TGCGCCAGCAGCCAAGGGCTACTAGCCAAAAACATTCAGTACTTC
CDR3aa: CASSQGLLAKNIQYF

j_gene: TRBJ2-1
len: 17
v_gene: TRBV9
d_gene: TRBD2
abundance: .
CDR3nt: TGTGCCAGCAGCGTAGCCCCTAGCGGGGGGGCCCAGAATGAGCAGTTCTTC
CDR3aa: CASSVAPSGGAQNEQFF

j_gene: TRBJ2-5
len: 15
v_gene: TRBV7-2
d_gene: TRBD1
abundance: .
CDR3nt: TGTGCCAGCAGCAACTTTGGGACAGTCCAAGAGACCCAGTACTTC
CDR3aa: CASSNFGTVQETQYF

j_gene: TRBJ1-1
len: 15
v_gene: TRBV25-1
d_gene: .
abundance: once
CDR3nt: TGTGCCAGCAGGGCTGACAGTTTCCCTAACACTGAAGCTTTCTTT
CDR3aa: CASRADSFPNTEAFF

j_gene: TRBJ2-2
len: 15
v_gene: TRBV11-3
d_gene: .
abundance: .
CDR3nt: TGTGCCAGCAGCCCTGCCTCGTCGAACACCGGGGAGCTGTTTTTT
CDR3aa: CASSPASSNTGELFF

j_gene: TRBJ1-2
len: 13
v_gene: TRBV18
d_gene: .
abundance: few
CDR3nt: TGTGCCAGCTCACCCCCGGGCGAGAGTGGCTACACCTTC
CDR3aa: CASSPPGESGYTF

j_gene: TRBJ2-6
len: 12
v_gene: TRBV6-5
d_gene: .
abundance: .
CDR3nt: TGTGCCAGCGGCTTGTGGGCCAACGTCCTGACTTTC
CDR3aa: CASGLWANVLTF

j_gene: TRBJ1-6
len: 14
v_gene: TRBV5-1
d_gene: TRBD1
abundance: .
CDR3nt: TGCGCCAGCAGCTCGGGACAGGGGGGAGCACCCCTCCACTTT
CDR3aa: CASSSGQGGAPLHF

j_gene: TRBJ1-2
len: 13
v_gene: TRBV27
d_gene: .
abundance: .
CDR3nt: TGTGCCAGCAGTTCACAGCAGGGCTATGGCTACACCTTC
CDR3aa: CASSSQQGYGYTF

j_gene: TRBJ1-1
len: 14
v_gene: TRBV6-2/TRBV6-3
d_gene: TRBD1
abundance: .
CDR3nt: TGTGCCAGCAGTCGAACCGGGACAGGGACTGAAGCTTTCTTT
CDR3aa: CASSRTGTGTEAFF

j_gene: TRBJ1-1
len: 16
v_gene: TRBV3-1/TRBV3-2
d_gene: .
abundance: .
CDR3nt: TGTGCCAGCAGCCCCTACTTGGAACAGGGCCTCCCTGAAGCTTTCTTT
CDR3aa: CASSPYLEQGLPEAFF

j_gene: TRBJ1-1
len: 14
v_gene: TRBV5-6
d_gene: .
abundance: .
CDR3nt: TGTGCCAGCAGGCGTCGGGGGATGTATGCTGAAGCTTTCTTT
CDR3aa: CASRRRGMYAEAFF

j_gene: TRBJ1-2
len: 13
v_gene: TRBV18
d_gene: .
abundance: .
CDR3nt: TGTGCCAGCTCATCTGGACAGAACTATGGCTACACCTTC
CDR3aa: CASSSGQNYGYTF

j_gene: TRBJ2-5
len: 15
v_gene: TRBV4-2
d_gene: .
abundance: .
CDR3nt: TGTGCCAGCAGCCAAGTCGGCGGGGTCCAAGAGACCCAGTACTTC
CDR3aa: CASSQVGGVQETQYF

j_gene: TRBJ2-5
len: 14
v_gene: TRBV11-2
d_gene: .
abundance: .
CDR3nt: TGTGCCAGCACCCTAGGGGGTGGCTGGGAGACCCAGTACTTC
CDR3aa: CASTLGGGWETQYF

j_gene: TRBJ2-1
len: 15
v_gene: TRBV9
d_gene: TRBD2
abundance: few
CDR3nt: TGTGCCAGCAGCCTCGGGACTAGCGGAAACAATGAGCAGTTCTTC
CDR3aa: CASSLGTSGNNEQFF

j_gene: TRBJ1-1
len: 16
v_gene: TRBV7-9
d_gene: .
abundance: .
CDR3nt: TGTGCCAGCAGCTTAGGGGCTGCGGGAGTCCGCACTGAAGCTTTCTTT
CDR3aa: CASSLGAAGVRTEAFF

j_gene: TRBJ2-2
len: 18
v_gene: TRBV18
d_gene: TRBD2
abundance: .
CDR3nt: TGTGCCAGCTCACCTGAACTAGCGGGAGGACCGAACACCGGGGAGCTGTTTTTT
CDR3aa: CASSPELAGGPNTGELFF

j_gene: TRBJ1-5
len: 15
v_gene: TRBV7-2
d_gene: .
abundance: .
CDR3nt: TGTGCCAGCAGCTTAGGACCACACGGTGGGCAGCCCCAGCATTTT
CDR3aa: CASSLGPHGGQPQHF

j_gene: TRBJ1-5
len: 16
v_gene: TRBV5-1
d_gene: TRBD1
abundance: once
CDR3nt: TGCGCCAGCAGCCGGGAACCGGACAGGAGCAATCAGCCCCAGCATTTT
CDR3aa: CASSREPDRSNQPQHF

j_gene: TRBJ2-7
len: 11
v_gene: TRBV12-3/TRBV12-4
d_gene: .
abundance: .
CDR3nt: TGTGCCAGCAGTTCCGGGTACGAGCAGTACTTC
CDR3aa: CASSSGYEQYF

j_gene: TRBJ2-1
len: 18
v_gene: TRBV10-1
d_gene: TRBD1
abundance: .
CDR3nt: TGCGCCAGCAGTCTTGGACAGGGTATCTTCTTTTTACGGGATGAGCAGTTCTTC
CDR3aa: CASSLGQGIFFLRDEQFF

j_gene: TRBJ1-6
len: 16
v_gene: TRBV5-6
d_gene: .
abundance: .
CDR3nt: TGTGCCAGCAGCTTTTGGGCAGCCCCTCAGGCTTCACCCCTCCACTTT
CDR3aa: CASSFWAAPQASPLHF

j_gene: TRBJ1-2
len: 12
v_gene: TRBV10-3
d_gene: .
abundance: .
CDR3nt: TGTGCCATCAGTAACGGTGACTATGGCTACACCTTC
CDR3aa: CAISNGDYGYTF

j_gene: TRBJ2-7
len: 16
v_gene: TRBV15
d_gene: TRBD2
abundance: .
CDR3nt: TGTGCCACCAGCAGAGATCGACCTAGCGGGACCTACGAGCAGTACTTC
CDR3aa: CATSRDRPSGTYEQYF

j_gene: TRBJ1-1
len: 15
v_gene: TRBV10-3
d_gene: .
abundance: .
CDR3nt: TGTGCCATCAGTGAGAACGGAGAAGCCGCGGATGAAGCTTTCTTT
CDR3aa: CAISENGEAADEAFF

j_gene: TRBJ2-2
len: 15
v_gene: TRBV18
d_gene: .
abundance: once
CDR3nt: TGTGCCAGCTCACAGGAGACAGAGAGGACCGGGGAGCTGTTTTTT
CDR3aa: CASSQETERTGELFF

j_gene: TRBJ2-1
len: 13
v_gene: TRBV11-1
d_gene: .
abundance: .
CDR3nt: TGTGCCAGCAGCTTATATGGGGGGCACGAGCAGTTCTTC
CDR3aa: CASSLYGGHEQFF

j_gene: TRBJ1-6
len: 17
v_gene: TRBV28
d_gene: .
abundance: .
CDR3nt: TGTGCCAGCAGTGCCGGGACCGCAAAAGACTATAATTCACCCCTCCACTTT
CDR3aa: CASSAGTAKDYNSPLHF

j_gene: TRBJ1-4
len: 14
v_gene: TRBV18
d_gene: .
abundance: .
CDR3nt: TGTGCCAGCTCACGAAAACAGGCGGGGGAAAAACTGTTTTTT
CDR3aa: CASSRKQAGEKLFF

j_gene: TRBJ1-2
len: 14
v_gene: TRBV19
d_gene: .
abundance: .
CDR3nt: TGTGCCAGTAGTATGAACCCATCAGGTGGTGGCTACACCTTC
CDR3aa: CASSMNPSGGGYTF

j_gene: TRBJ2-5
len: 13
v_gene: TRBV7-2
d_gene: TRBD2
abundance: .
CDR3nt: TGTGCCAGCAATCCGCGGGGGGGTGAGACCCAGTACTTC
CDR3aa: CASNPRGGETQYF

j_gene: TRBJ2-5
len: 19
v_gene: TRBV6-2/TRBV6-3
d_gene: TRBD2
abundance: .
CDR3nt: TGTGCCAGCAGTGCCTTTGGGCTAGCGGGGGCCCAGTACCAAGAGACCCAGTACTTC
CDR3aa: CASSAFGLAGAQYQETQYF

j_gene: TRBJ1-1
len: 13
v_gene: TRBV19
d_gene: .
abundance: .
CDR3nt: TGTGCCAGTAGTATAAACATGAACACTGAAGCTTTCTTT
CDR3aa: CASSINMNTEAFF

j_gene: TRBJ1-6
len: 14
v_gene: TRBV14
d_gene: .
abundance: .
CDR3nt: TGTGCCAGCAGTCTCTTCGACTTGAATTCACCCCTCCACTTT
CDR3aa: CASSLFDLNSPLHF